This T cell receptor (beta chain) was found in a study of identical twins. Unique molecular identifiers were present on the cDNA, and a universal primer site came from template switching. TCRdb analysed the 5' RACE reads with MiXCR anew, one entry per CDR3 protein. The table shows 1.5 million to 2 million distinct CDR3 sequences, with under 35% occurring only once. With 0 bases clipped from V and 5 bases from J, the junction kept 5 bases outside the gene matches. The CDR3 totals 15 residues. CDR1 and CDR2 from the germline V gene are SGHRS and YFSETQ. Study findings and constraints: The conclusions drew on cross-sectional statistical analysis instead of tracking the same donors.

As to this clonotype: Its specificity is unknown.

Input material: cord blood. The clonotype comes from a newborn girl in good health. The chain employs TRBV5-1 and TRBJ2-1; 7 bases map to TRBD2. CDR3 loop: CASSLGGSSNNEQFF. The CDR3 nucleotides are TGCGCCAGCAGCTTGGGCGGGAGTAGCAACAATGAGCAGTTCTTC.